A selection of T cell receptor beta chains follows, all from one sample in a study of blood T cell repertoires in COVID-19. TCRdb keeps only in-frame clones here, not all; method: immunoSEQ multiplex PCR. The table lists roughly 95,000 clones, about 80% of them singletons. Sequenced sample: peripheral blood. The receptors were sampled from a man aged 80 or over with acute or convalescent COVID-19. The conserved cysteine and the conserved F or W are not part of the CDR3 here.

v_call	j_call	cdr3_aa
TRBV14	TRBJ2-1	ASSRTSVSRF
TRBV7-2	TRBJ2-7	ASSLGGGTYEQY
TRBV7-2	TRBJ2-4	ASSSGQVAKNIQY
TRBV7-8	TRBJ2-7	ASSTWTSGSSYEQY
TRBV12-3/TRBV12-4	TRBJ1-5	ASSLRDQPQH
TRBV4-1	TRBJ1-2	ASSQDVSPNYGYT
TRBV7-2	TRBJ2-5	ASSLMFPGGQPAY
TRBV29-1	TRBJ1-1	SVEVSPRTEAF
TRBV11-3	TRBJ2-1	ASSAGRGSYNEQF
TRBV10-1	TRBJ1-3	ASSGQKGNTIY
TRBV7-9	TRBJ2-5	ASSPGTIQETQY
TRBV19	TRBJ2-3	ASSTSAGGTDTQY
TRBV6-2/TRBV6-3	TRBJ1-2	ASSEANYGYT
TRBV2	TRBJ2-2	ASKTSGNTGELF
TRBV5-8	TRBJ2-1	ASSRRRSSYNEQF